This T cell receptor beta chain comes out of a study of T cell changes during pregnancy in multiple sclerosis (dated by TCRdb to the late 2010s). Looking at the study overall: The study looked at changes in the T cell repertoire across pregnancy in women with multiple sclerosis.

With respect to this clone: Its antigen remains unidentified. The input lacks base qualities; no much larger clone sits a single base away.

The germline V gene (reference sequence) specifies GTSNPN as CDR1 and SVGIG as CDR2. CDR3 length: 11 amino acids, cysteine to phenylalanine. Only CDR3 DNA remains: 33 bases, in frame from the first base. The junction shows trimming of 3 bases on V and 6 bases on J, plus 8 bases between the germline ends. The library relied on the immunoSEQ multiplex PCR assay. Here the immuneACCESS table is served through TCRdb, limited to in-frame sequences with V and J called. Missing clones are a known gap in these copies; in checked studies unresolved V genes cover under half, and the rest lacks a known reason. Present in this sample are approximately 100,000 clones, roughly nine tenths of which were seen just once. Jointly, the top ten make up roughly 2.3% of the sample.

Recombination linked TRBV30 to TRBJ1-1; the D region possibly corresponds to TRBD1 (6 bases align). The specimen comprised peripheral blood, sampled after pregnancy. This TCR derives from a female donor in good health, enrolled as a control in a pregnancy study. The base sequence is TGTGCCTGGAGGAGACAGGCTGAAGCTTTCTTT. This yields the protein CAWRRQAEAFF.